What follows is one T cell receptor (beta chain) and its context. Which antigen it targets is not known. Base qualities are not at hand, and no much larger clone is one base apart. The CDR3 measures 14 amino acids from cysteine to phenylalanine. Only CDR3 DNA is held: 42 bases, read in frame from base 1. The germline V gene specifies SGDLS as CDR1 and YYNGEE as CDR2. V and J lose 0 bases and 3 bases, and a span of 9 bases separates them. This sample is drawn from a study of T cell responses to AZD1222 COVID-19 vaccine (dated by TCRdb to about 2021). For the study in its entirety: A total of about 240 trial participants underwent TCR sequencing, of whom about 210 received two doses of AZD1222 and around 26 received two doses of the MenACWY control vaccine. Trial participants were enrolled by age into 18-55, 56-69 and 70-plus year subgroups, with around 150, 28 and 57 TCR-sequenced participants respectively.

The CDR3 regions of human TCRbeta chains were analyzed by immunosequencing. Per the original workflow: Repertoire TCRs were matched against a reference library of SARS-CoV-2-specific TCRs generated with the MIRA antigen-specificity platform. Breadth meant the fraction of unique TCRs that were SARS-CoV-2-associated, whereas depth meant the fraction of total T cells that were SARS-CoV-2-associated. Using the MIRA data, each spike-specific TCR was mapped to the spike region that the TCR reacts to and placed in a CD4 or CD8 class. Log10-transformed breadth and depth values were compared by one-way ANOVA with Sidak's multiple comparisons tests. TCRdb carries this immuneACCESS record with in-frame sequences only. Its versions omit some clonotypes, under half of them owing to an unresolved V gene in the studies checked, with the rest unexplained. From that table come the V and J calls and clone size; the DNA was used to work out D and trimming. This sample holds about 120,000 clones; 70% to 90% were observed only once. 6.5% of the sample goes to the ten largest clones.

Results and caveats for the whole study, not just this receptor: Because no day 14 peak-response samples were available, repertoires were characterized only after the peak T cell response. The 56-69-year group was small, and its depth increase did not reach significance, likely because of low power. Conclusions about previously exposed vaccinees were limited because only five to seven AZD1222 recipients were SARS-CoV-2 seropositive at baseline. Nearly half of unique spike-specific TCRs reportedly recognized epitopes outside regions mutated in the B.1.351 and B.1.1.7 variants. The whole spike protein was spanned by vaccine-associated CD4 TCRs, and dominant responses were seen in regions 160-218 and 743-854. After two AZD1222 doses, spike-specific TCR breadth and depth were significantly higher than at day 0 and than in MenACWY recipients. Participants were mostly white British and included more females than males, and it was suggested by the authors that clonal diversity may have been underestimated.

Sample time point, as interpreted from the label and publication: about 28 days (+/-7) after the second vaccine dose. AZD1222 recipients with second doses at about 4 weeks or about 12 weeks were pooled, because spike-specific TCR depth and breadth did not differ between schedules. The vaccinee samples were drawn from two UK trials, COV001 and COV002, one of which was a single-blind randomized controlled phase 2/3 trial testing AZD1222 (ChAdOx1 nCoV-19) in healthy adults. For TCRbeta chain sequencing, PBMC samples were collected from trial participants at day 0 and at day 28 after the second dose. The clonotype originates from an adult who received the AZD1222 COVID-19 vaccine. The rearrangement combines TRBV9 with TRBJ1-2; TRBD1 is possibly the D segment (5 matching bases). The specimen comprised peripheral blood, sampled 28 days after the second AZD1222 dose. The DNA reads TGTGCCAGCAGCGTAGTTCAGGGCGACTATGGCTACACCTTC. It translates to CASSVVQGDYGYTF.